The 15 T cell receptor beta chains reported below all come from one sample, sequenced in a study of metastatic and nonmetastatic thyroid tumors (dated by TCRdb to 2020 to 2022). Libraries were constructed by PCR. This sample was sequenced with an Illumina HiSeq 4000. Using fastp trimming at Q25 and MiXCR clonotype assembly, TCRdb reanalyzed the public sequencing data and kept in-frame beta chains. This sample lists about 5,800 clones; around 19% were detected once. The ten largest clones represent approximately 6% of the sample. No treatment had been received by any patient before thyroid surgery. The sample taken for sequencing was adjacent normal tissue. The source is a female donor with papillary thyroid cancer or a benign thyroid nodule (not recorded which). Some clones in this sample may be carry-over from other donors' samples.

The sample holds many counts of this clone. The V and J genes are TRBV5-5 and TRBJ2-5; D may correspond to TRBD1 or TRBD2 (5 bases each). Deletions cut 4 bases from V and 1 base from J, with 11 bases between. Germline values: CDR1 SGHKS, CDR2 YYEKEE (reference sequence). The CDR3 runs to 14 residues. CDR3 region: CASSPSGGQETQYF. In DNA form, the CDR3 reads TGTGCCAGCAGCCCTTCTGGGGGCCAAGAGACCCAGTACTTC.

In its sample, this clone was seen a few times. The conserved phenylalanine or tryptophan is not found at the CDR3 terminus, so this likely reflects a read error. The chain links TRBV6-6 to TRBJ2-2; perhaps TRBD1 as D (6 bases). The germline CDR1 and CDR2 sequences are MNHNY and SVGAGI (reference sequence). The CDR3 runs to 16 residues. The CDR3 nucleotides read TGTGCCAGCAGTTACAGGACAGAAGATAACACCGGGCAGCTGTTTTCT. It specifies CASSYRTEDNTGQLFS.

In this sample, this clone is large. The CDR3, as DNA: TGTGCCAGCAGCCCTATTTATAATTCACCCCTCCACTTT. The encoded protein is CASSPIYNSPLHF. The chain links TRBV27 to TRBJ1-6; D uncertain. The CDR3 has 13 amino acids. Germline V gene lookup returns CDR1 MNHEY and CDR2 SMNVEV (reference sequence). V lost 6 bases and J 4 bases, leaving 7 bases between the germline ends.

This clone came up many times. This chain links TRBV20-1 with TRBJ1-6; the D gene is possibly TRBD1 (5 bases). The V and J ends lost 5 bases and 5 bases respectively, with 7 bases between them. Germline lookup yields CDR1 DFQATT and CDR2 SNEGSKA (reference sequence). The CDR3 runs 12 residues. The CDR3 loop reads CSAGGNNSPLHF. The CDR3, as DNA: TGCAGTGCTGGGGGGAATAATTCACCCCTCCACTTT.

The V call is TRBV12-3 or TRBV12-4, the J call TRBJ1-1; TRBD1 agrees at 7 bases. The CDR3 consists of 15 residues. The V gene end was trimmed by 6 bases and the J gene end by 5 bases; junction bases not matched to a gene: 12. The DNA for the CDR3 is TGTGCCAGCAGATGGACGGAAGGGGGCTCAACTGAAGCTTTCTTT. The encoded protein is CASRWTEGGSTEAFF.

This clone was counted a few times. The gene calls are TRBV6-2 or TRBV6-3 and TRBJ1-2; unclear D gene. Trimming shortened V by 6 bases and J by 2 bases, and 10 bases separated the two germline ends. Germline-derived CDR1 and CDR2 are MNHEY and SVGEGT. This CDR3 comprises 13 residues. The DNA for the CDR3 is TGTGCCAGCAGCCCTACTCAGAACTATGGCTACACCTTC. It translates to CASSPTQNYGYTF.

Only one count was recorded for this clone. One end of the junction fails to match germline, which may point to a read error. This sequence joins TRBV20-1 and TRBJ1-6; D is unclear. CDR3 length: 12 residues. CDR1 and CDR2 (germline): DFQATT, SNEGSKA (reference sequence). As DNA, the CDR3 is TGCAGTGCTAGAAATCTTGTCTCACCCCTTCACTTT. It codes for CSARNLVSPLHF.

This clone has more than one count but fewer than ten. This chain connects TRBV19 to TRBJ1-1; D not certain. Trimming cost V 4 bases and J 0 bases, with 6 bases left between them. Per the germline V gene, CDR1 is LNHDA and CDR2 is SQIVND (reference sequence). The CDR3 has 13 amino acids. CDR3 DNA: TGTGCCAGTAGTACCAGCATGAACACTGAAGCTTTCTTT. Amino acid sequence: CASSTSMNTEAFF.

DNA for the CDR3: TGTGCCAGCAGCTTGAACGGGGGCGCGAACACTGAAGCTTTCTTT. This sequence encodes CASSLNGGANTEAFF. The chain is built from TRBV11-2 and TRBJ1-1, with D possibly matching TRBD1 (6 bases). With 3 bases removed from V and 1 base from J, the gap between germline ends came to 12 bases. This CDR3 has 15 residues. Germline-derived CDR1 and CDR2 are SGHAT and FQNNGV.

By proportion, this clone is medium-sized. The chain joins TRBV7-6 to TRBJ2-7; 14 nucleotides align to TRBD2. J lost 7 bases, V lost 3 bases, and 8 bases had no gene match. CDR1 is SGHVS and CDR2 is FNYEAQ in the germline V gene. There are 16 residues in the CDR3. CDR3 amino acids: CASSFKPGLAGEEQYF. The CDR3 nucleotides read TGTGCCAGCAGCTTTAAACCGGGACTAGCGGGAGAGGAGCAGTACTTC.

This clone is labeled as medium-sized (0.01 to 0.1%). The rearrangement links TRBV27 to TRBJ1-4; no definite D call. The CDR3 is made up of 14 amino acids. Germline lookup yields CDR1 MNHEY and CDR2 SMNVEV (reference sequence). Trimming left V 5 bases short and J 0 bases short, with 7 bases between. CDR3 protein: CASSIYATNEKLFF. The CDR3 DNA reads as TGTGCCAGCAGTATCTACGCAACTAATGAAAAACTGTTTTTT. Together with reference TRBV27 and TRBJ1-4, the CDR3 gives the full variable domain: EAQVTQNPRYLITVTGKKLTVTCSQNMNHEYMSWYRQDPGLGLRQIYYSMNVEVTDKGDVPEGYKVSRKEKRNFPLILESPSPNQTSLYFCASSIYATNEKLFFGSGTQLSVL.

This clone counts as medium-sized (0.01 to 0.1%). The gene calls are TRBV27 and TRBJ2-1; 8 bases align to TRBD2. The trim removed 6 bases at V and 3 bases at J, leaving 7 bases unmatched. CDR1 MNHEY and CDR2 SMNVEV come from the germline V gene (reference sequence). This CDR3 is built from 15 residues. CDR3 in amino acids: CASSPGGSNYNEQFF. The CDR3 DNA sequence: TGTGCCAGCAGCCCGGGGGGGAGCAACTACAATGAGCAGTTCTTC.

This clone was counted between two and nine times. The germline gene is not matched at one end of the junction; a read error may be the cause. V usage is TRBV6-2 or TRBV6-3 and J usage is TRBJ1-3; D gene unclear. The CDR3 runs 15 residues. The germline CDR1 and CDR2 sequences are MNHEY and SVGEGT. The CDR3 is CASSYVPRYGNAIYF. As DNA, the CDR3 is TGTGCCAGCAGTTACGTACCGAGATATGGAAACGCCATATATTTT.

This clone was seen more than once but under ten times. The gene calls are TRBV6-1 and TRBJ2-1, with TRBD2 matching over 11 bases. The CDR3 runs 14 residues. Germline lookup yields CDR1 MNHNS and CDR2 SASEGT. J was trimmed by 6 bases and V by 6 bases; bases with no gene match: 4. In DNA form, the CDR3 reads TGTGCCAGCAGGACTAGCGGGGCGTCCAATGAGCAGTTCTTC. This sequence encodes CASRTSGASNEQFF.

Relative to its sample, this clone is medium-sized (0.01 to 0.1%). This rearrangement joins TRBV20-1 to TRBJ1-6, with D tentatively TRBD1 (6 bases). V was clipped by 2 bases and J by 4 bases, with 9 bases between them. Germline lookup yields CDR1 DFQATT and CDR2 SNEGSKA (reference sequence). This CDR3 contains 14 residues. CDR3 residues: CSARTGSYNSPLHF. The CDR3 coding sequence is TGCAGTGCTAGAACAGGGAGTTATAATTCACCCCTCCACTTT.